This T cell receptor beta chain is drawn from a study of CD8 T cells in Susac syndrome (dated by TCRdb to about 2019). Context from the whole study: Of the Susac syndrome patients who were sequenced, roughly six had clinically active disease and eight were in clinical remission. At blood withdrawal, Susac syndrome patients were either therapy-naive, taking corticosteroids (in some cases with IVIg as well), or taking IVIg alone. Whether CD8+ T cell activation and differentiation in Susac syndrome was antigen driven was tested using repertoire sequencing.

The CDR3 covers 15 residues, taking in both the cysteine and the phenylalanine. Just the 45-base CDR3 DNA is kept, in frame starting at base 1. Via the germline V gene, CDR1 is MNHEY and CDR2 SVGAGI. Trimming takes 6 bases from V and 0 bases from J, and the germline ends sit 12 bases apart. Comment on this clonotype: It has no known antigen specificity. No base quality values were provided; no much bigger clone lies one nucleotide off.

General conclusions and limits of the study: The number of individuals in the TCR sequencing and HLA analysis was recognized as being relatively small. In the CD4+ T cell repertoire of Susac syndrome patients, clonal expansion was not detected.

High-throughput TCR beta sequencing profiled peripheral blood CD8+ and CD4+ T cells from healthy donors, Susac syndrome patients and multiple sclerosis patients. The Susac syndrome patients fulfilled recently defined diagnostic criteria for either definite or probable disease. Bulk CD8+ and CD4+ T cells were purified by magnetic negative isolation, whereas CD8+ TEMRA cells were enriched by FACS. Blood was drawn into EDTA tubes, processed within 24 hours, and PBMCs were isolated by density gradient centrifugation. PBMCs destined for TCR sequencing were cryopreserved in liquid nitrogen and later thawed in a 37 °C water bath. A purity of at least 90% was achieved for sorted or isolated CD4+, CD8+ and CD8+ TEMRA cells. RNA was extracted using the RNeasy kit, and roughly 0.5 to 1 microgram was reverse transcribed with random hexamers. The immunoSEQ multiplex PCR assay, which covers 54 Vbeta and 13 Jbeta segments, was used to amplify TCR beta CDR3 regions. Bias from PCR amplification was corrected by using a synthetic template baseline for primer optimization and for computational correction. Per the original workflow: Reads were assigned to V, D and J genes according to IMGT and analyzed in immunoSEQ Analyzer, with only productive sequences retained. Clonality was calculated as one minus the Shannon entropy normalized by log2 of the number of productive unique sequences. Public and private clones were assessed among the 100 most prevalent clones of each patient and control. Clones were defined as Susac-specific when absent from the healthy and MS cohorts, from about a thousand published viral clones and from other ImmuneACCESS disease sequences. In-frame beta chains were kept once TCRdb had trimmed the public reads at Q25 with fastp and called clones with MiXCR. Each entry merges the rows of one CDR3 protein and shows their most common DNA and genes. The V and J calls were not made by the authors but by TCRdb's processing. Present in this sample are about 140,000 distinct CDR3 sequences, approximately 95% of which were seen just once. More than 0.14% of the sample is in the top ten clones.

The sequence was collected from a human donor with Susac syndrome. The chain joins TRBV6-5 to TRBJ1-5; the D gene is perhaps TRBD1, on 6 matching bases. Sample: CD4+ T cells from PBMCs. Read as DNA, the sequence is TGTGCCAGCAGGCGGACAGCTCCTAGCAATCAGCCCCAGCATTTT. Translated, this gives CASRRTAPSNQPQHF.